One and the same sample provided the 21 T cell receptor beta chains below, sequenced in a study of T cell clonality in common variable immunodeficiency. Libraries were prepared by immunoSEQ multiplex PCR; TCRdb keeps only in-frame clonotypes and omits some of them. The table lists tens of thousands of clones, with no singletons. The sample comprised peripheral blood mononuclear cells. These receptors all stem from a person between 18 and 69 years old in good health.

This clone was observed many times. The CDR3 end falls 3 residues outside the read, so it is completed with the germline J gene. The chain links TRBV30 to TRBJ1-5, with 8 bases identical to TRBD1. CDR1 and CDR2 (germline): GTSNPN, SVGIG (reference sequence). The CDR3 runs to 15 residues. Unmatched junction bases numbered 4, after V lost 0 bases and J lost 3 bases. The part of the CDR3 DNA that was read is TGTGCCTGGAGTGTACGACAGGGGATCAATCAGCCC. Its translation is CAWSVRQGINQP. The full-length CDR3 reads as CAWSVRQGINQPQHF. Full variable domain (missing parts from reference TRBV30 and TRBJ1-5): SQTIHQWPATLVQPVGSPLSLECTVEGTSNPNLYWYRQAAGRGLQLLFYSVGIGQISSEVPQNLSASRPQDRQFILSSKKLLLSDSGFYLCAWSVRQGINQPQHFGDGTRLSIL.

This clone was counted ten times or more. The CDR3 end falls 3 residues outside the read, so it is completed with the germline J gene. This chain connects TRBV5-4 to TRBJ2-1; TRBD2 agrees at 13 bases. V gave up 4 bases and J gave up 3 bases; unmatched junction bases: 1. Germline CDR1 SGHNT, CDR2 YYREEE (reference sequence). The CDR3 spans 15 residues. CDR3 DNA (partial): TGTGCCAGCAGCAGGACTAGCGGGGGCTACAATGAG. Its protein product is CASSRTSGGYNE. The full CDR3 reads CASSRTSGGYNEQFF. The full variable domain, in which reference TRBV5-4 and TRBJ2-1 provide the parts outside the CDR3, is ETGVTQSPTHLIKTRGQQVTLRCSSQSGHNTVSWYQQALGQGPQFIFQYYREEENGRGNFPPRFSGLQFPNYSSELNVNALELDDSALYLCASSRTSGGYNEQFFGPGTRLTVL.

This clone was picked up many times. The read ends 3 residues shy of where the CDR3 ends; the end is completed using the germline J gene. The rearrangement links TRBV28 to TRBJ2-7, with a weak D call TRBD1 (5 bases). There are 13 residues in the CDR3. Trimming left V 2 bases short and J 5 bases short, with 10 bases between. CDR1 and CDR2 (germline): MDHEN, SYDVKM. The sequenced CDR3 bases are TGTGCCAGCAGTTTAGTAGGGGCCAACGAG. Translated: CASSLVGANE. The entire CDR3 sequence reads CASSLVGANEQYF.

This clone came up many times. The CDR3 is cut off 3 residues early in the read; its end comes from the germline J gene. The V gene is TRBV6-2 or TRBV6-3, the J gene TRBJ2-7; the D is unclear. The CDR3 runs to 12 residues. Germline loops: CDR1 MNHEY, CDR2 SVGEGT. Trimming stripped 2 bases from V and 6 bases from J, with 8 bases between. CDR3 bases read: TGTGCCAGCAGTTACCCTAGAGGCGAG. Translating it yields CASSYPRGE. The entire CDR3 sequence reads CASSYPRGEQYF.

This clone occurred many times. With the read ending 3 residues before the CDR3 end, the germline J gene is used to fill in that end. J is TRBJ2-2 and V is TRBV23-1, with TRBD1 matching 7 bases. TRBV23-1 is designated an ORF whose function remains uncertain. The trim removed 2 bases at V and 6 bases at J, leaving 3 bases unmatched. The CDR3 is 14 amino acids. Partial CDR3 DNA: TGCGCCAGCAGTCAAAGACAGGGCCCCGGGGAG. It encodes CASSQRQGPGE. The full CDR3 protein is CASSQRQGPGELFF.

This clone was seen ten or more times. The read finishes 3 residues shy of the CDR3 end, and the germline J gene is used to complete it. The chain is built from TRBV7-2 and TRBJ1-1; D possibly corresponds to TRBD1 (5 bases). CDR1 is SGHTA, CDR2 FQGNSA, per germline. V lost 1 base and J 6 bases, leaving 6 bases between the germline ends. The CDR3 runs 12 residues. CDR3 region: CASSLGQPEAFF. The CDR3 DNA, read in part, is TGTGCCAGCAGCTTAGGACAGCCTGAA.

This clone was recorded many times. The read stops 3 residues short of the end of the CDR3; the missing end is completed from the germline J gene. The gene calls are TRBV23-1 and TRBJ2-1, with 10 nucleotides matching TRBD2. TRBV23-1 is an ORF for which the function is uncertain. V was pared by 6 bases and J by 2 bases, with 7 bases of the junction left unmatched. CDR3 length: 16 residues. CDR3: CASRISGTSAYNEQFF. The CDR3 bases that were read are TGCGCCAGCAGGATCTCCGGGACTAGCGCCTACAATGAG.

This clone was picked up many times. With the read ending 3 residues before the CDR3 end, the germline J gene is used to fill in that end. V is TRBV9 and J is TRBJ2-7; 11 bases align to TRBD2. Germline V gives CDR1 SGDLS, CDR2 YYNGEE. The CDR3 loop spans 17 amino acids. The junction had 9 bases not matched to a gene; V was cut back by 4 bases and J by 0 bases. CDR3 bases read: TGTGCCAGCAGCCCTACACGACTAGCGGGGAGCTCCTACGAG. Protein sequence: CASSPTRLAGSSYE. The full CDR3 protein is CASSPTRLAGSSYEQYF. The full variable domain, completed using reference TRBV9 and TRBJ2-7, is DSGVTQTPKHLITATGQRVTLRCSPRSGDLSVYWYQQSLDQGLQFLIQYYNGEERAKGNILERFSAQQFPDLHSELNLSSLELGDSALYFCASSPTRLAGSSYEQYFGPGTRLTVT.

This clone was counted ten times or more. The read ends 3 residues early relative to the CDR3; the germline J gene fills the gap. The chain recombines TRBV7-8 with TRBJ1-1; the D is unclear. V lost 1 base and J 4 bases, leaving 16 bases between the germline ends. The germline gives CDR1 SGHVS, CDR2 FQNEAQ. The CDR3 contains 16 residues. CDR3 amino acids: CASSLGARLTPTEAFF. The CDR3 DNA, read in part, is TGTGCCAGCAGCTTAGGTGCTAGGTTAACCCCCACTGAA.

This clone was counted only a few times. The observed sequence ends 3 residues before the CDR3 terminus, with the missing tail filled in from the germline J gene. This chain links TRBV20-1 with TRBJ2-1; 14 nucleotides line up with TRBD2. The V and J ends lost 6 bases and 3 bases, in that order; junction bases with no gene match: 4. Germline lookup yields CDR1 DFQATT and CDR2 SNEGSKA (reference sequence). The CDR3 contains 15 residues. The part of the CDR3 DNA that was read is TGCAGTGCAAGGACTAGCGGGGGGAACTACAATGAG. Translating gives CSARTSGGNYNE. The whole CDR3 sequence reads CSARTSGGNYNEQFF.

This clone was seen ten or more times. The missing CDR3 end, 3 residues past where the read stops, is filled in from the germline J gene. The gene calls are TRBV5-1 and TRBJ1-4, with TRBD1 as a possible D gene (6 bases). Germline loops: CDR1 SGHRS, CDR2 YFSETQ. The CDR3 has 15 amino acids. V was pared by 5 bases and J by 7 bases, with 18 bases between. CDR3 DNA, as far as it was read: TGCGCCAGCAGTTCCTCGGCGACAGGAACTGAAAAA. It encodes CASSSSATGTEK. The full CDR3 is CASSSSATGTEKLFF. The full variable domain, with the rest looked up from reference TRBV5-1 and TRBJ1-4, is KAGVTQTPRYLIKTRGQQVTLSCSPISGHRSVSWYQQTPGQGLQFLFEYFSETQRNKGNFPGRFSGRQFSNSRSEMNVSTLELGDSALYLCASSSSATGTEKLFFGSGTQLSVL.

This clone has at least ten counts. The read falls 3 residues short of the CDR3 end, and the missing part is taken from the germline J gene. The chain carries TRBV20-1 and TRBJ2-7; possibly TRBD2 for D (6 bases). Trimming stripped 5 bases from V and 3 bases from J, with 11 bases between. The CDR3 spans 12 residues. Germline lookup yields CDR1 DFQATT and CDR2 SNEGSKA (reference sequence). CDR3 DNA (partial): TGCAGTGCTTCGGGAGCGGACTACGAG. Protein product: CSASGADYE. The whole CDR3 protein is CSASGADYEQYF.

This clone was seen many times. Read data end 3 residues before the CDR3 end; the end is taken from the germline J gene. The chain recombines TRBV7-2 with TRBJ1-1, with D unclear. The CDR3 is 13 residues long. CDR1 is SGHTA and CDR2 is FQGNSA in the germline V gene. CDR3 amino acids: CASSQAAGREAFF. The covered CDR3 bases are TGTGCCAGCAGCCAAGCGGCGGGGAGGGAA.

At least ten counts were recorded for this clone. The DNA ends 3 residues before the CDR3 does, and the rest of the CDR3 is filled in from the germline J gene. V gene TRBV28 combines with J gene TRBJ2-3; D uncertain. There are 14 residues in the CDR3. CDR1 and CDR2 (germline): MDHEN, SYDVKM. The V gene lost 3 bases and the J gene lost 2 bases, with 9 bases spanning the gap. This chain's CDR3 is CASSLAGSTDTQYF. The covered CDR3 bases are TGTGCCAGCAGTTTGGCAGGATCCACAGATACG.

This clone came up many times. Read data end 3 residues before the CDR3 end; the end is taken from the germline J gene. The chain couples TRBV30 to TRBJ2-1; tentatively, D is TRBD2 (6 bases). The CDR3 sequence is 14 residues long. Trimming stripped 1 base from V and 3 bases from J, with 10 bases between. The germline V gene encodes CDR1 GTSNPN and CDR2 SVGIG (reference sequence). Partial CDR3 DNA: TGTGCCTGGAGTGGGGGGACTGGCTACAATGAG. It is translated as CAWSGGTGYNE. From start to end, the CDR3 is CAWSGGTGYNEQFF.

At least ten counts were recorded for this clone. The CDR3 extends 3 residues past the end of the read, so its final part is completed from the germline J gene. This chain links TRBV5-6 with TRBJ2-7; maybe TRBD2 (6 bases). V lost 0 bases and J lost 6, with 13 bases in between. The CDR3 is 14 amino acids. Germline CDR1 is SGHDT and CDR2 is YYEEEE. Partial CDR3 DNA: TGTGCCAGCAGCTTGGTGGGGGGTACGGGCGAG. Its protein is CASSLVGGTGE. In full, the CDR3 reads CASSLVGGTGEQYF.

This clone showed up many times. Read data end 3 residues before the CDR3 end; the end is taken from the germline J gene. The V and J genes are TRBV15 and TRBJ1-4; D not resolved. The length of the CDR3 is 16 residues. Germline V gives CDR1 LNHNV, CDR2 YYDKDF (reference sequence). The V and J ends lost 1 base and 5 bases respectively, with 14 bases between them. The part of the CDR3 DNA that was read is TGTGCCACCAGCAGAGCGGGCGGGAGTTACAATGAAAAA. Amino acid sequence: CATSRAGGSYNEK. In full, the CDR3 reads CATSRAGGSYNEKLFF. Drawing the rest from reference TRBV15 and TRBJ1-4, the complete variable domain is DAMVIQNPRYQVTQFGKPVTLSCSQTLNHNVMYWYQQKSSQAPKLLFHYYDKDFNNEADTPDNFQSRRPNTSFCFLDIRSPGLGDTAMYLCATSRAGGSYNEKLFFGSGTQLSVL.

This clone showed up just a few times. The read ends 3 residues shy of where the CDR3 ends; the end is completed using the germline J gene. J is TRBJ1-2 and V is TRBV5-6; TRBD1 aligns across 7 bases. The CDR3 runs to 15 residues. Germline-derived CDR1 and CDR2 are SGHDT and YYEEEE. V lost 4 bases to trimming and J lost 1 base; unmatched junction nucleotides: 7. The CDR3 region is CASSIPDRVNYGYTF. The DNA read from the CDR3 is TGTGCCAGCAGCATACCTGACAGGGTTAACTATGGC.

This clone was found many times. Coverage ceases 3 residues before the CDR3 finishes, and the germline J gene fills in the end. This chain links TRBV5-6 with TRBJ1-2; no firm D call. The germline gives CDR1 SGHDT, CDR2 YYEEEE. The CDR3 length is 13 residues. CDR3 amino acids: CASSSEFSSGYTF. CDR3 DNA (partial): TGTGCCAGCAGCTCGGAGTTTTCTAGCGGC.

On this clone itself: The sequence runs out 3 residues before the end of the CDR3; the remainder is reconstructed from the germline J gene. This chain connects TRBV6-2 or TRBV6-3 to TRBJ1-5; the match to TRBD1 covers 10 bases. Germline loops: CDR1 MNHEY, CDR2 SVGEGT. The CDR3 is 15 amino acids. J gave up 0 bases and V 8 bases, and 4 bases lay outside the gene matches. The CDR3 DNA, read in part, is TGTGCCAGCGACAGGGGGCCGTATAGCAATCAGCCC. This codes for CASDRGPYSNQP. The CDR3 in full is CASDRGPYSNQPQHF.

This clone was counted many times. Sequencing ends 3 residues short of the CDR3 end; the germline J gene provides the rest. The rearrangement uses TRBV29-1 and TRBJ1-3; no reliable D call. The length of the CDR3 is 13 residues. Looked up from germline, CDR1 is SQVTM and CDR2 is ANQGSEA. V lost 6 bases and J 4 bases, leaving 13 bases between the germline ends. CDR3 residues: CSVAEVTGNTIYF. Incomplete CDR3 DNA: TGCAGCGTCGCGGAAGTTACGGGAAACACC.